This TCR beta chain originates from a study of cytomegalovirus exposure and HLA in healthy donors. Turning to the study itself: From HLA-typed donors, an early data release held 70 million to 100 million unique TCRs. Among the roughly 370 genotyped donors, 81% were placed in the Caucasian-associated ancestry cluster.

The ends lost 6 bases at V and 8 bases at J; junction bases unmatched: 15. This CDR3 spans 15 amino acids. The V gene's germline CDR1 is MDHEN and CDR2 SYDVKM. Vbeta (60) and Jbeta (13) primers were used in the PCR. TCRdb's table, derived via immunoSEQ multiplex PCR, lists solely in-frame clones and lacks some. The sample holds roughly 100,000 clones, around 81% seen once. This chain joins TRBV28 and TRBJ1-2, with TRBD1 matching over 7 bases. The TCR originated in a man between 35 and 55 years old in good health and CMV-seropositive. Sequenced input: PBMCs. The CDR3 spells CASSLSGTEIRGYTF. The CDR3 DNA reads as TGTGCCAGCAGCCTCTCAGGGACAGAAATACGAGGCTACACCTTC.